This TCR beta chain came from a study of graft-versus-host responses after intestinal transplantation. A remark on this clone: Its target is unknown.

Measured with immunoSEQ multiplex PCR; TCRdb has only the in-frame clones, and not every one. The sample consists of 90,000 to 150,000 clones, around 96% of them appearing once. The source is a human donor who received an intestinal transplant. Here the sequenced sample was unstimulated CD8+ T cells sorted from spleen or lymph node cells, taken before intestinal transplant.

DNA for the CDR3: TGTGCCAGCAGTGAATCGGCGAGACTACCAAACTACGAGCAGTACTTC. Amino acid sequence: CASSESARLPNYEQYF. This chain uses TRBV6-1 with TRBJ2-7, with D possibly TRBD2 on 5 matching bases. V was clipped by 2 bases and J by 3 bases, with 17 bases between them. From germline, CDR1 is MNHNS and CDR2 SASEGT. This CDR3 is 16 amino acids long.